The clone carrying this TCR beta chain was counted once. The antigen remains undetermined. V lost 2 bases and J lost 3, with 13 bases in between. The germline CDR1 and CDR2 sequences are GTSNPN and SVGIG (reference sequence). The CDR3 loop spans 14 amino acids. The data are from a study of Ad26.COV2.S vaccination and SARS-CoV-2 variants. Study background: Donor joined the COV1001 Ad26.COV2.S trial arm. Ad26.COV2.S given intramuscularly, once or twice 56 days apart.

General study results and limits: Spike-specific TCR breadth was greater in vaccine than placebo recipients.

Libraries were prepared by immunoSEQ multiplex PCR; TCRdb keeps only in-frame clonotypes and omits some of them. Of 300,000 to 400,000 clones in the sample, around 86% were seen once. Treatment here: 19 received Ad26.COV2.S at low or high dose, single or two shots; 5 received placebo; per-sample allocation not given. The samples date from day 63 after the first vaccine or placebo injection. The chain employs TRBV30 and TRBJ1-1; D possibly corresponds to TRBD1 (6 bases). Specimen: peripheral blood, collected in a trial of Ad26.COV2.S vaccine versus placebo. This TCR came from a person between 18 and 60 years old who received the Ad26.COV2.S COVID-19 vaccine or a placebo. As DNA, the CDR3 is TGTGCCTGGAGTCCCGGACAGTATTACACTGAAGCTTTCTTT. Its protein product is CAWSPGQYYTEAFF.